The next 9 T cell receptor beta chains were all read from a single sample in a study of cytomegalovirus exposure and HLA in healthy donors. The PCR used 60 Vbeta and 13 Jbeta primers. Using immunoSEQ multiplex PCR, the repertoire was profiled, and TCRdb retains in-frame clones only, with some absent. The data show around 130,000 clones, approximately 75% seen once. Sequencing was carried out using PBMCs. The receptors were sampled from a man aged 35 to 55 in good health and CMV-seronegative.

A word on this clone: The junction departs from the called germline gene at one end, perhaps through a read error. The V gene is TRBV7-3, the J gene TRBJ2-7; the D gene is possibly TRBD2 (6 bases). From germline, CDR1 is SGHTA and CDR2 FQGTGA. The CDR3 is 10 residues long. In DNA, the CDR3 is TGCCCTCTGGTGGGAGGCGAGCAGTACTTC. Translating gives CPLVGGEQYF.

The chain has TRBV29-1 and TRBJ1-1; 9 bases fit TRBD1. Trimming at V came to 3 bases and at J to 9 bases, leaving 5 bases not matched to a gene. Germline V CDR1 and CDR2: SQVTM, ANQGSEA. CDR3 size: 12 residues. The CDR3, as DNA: TGCAGCGTTGAGACCGGGACAGGGCAAGCTTTCTTT. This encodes CSVETGTGQAFF.

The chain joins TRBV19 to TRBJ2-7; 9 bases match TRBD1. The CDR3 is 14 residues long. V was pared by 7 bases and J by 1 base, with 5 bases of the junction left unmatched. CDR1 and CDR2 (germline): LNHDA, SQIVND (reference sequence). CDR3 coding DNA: TGTGCCAGTAAGCCGGGACAGGGTTCCTACGAGCAGTACTTC. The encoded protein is CASKPGQGSYEQYF.

CDR3 in amino acids: CASSLRTGHRGYTF. Here the CDR3 DNA reads TGTGCCAGCAGTTTAAGGACAGGGCATCGAGGCTACACCTTC. The chain is built from TRBV27 and TRBJ1-2, with 8 bases aligning to TRBD1. From germline, CDR1 is MNHEY and CDR2 SMNVEV (reference sequence). The CDR3 totals 14 residues. Trimming cost V 2 bases and J 8 bases; bases outside gene matches: 7.

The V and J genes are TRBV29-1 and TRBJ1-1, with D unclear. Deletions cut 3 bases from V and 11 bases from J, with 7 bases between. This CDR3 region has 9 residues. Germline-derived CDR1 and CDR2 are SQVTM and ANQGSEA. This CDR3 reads CSVDLGAFF. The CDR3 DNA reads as TGCAGCGTTGATCTGGGCGCTTTCTTT.

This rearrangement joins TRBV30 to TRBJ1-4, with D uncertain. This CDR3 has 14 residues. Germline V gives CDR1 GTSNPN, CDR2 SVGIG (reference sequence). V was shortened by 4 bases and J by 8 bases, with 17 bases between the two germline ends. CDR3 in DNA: TGTGCCTGGACCCCTGGGCTCTTAGACGAAAAACTGTTTTTT. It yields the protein CAWTPGLLDEKLFF.

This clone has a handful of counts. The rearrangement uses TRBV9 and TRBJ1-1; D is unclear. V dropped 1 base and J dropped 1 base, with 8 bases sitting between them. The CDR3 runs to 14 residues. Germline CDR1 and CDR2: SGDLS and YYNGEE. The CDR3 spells CASSVSQKNTEAFF. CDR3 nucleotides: TGTGCCAGCAGCGTATCACAAAAGAACACTGAAGCTTTCTTT.

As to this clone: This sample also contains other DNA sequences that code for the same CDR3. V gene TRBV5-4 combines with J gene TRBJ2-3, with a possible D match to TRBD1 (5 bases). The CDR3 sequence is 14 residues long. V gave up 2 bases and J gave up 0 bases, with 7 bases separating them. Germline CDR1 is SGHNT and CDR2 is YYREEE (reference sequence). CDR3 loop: CASSFQGSTDTQYF. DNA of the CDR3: TGTGCCAGCAGCTTCCAGGGTAGCACAGATACGCAGTATTTT.

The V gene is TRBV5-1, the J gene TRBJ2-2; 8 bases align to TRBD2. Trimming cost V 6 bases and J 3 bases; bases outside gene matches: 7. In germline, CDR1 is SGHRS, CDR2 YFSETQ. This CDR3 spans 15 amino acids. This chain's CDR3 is CASTLSGVHTGELFF. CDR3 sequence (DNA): TGCGCCAGCACCCTTAGCGGGGTCCACACCGGGGAGCTGTTTTTT.